A selection of T cell receptor beta chains follows, all from one sample in a study of T cell repertoires in cytomegalovirus infection. From the reads, TCRdb called clonotypes with MiXCR, one entry per CDR3 protein. Of 350,000 to 550,000 distinct CDR3 sequences in the sample, approximately 33% were seen once. The sample comprised PBMCs. The receptors originated from a human donor in good health (CMV status not recorded). Some clones in this sample may be carry-over from other donors' samples. Each CDR3 is given with its conserved first and last residue. D genes are given only for firm matches. Clone size is given for some rows only: seen once, a few or many times, or a class if the clone is expanded.

d_call,clone_size,j_call,v_call,cdr3_aa,cdr3_nt
.,few,TRBJ2-4,TRBV12-3/TRBV12-4,CASMNRQTIAKNIQYF,TGTGCCAGCATGAACAGACAGACCATAGCCAAAAACATTCAGTACTTC
.,.,TRBJ1-3,TRBV27,CASSLKGPGITIYF,TGTGCCAGCAGTTTAAAGGGCCCTGGAATCACCATATATTTT
.,many,TRBJ1-4,TRBV7-8,CASSSGTTNEKLFF,TGTGCCAGCAGCTCAGGGACAACTAATGAAAAACTGTTTTTT
TRBD2,.,TRBJ2-3,TRBV20-1,CSDGELLAGGEDTQYF,TGCAGTGATGGCGAGCTCCTAGCGGGGGGTGAGGATACGCAGTATTTT
TRBD2,few,TRBJ2-3,TRBV7-3,CASSYKTRLAGGPDTQYF,TGTGCCAGCAGCTACAAAACGCGACTAGCGGGGGGTCCAGATACGCAGTATTTT
.,.,TRBJ1-2,TRBV12-3/TRBV12-4,CASSLFNGPGGFYGYTF,TGTGCCAGCAGTCTATTCAACGGGCCAGGCGGATTCTATGGCTACACCTTC
.,many,TRBJ1-5,TRBV7-2,CASSLVAGIDGNQPQHF,TGTGCCAGCAGCTTAGTCGCAGGGATTGATGGGAATCAGCCCCAGCATTTT
.,few,TRBJ1-2,TRBV11-3,CASSLRAPYGYTF,TGTGCCAGCAGCTTAAGGGCACCTTATGGCTACACCTTC
TRBD1,.,TRBJ1-6,TRBV7-2,CASSRSGQLNSPLHF,TGTGCCAGCAGCCGTTCGGGACAGCTTAATTCACCCCTCCACTTT
.,.,TRBJ2-2,TRBV12-3/TRBV12-4,CASRTGVPGELFF,TGTGCCAGCAGGACAGGAGTCCCCGGGGAGCTGTTTTTT
.,many,TRBJ2-5,TRBV7-8,CASSLETGRETQYF,TGTGCCAGCAGCTTAGAAACGGGGAGGGAGACCCAGTACTTC
.,.,TRBJ1-6,TRBV20-1,CSAREKELDNSPLHF,TGCAGTGCTAGAGAAAAGGAATTGGATAATTCACCCCTCCACTTT
TRBD2,.,TRBJ2-3,TRBV28,CASTFRGLAGGSTDTQYF,TGTGCCAGCACCTTTAGGGGGCTAGCGGGGGGGAGCACAGATACGCAGTATTTT
.,many,TRBJ1-2,TRBV7-2,CASSLALIPGAVGYTF,TGTGCCAGCAGCTTAGCCCTCATACCGGGAGCGGTAGGCTACACCTTC
TRBD1,.,TRBJ1-2,TRBV24-1,CATSDSDRERYGYTF,TGTGCCACCAGTGACTCTGACAGGGAACGCTATGGCTACACCTTC
TRBD1,.,TRBJ1-2,TRBV6-6,CASSSSAGTGSGYTF,TGTGCCAGCAGTTCGTCGGCCGGGACAGGGTCTGGCTACACCTTC
.,few,TRBJ2-7,TRBV11-2,CASSELESYYEQYF,TGTGCCAGCAGCGAACTAGAGAGTTACTACGAGCAGTACTTC
.,.,TRBJ2-1,TRBV18,CASSQTTGTSSGNEQFF,TGTGCCAGCTCACAAACTACCGGGACTTCGAGCGGCAATGAGCAGTTCTTC
.,.,TRBJ2-1,TRBV20-1,CSSTRGGAYNEQFF,TGCAGTTCCACGAGAGGGGGGGCCTACAATGAGCAGTTCTTC
.,many,TRBJ2-3,TRBV11-2,CASSLLRDGTQYF,TGTGCCAGCAGCTTACTCCGAGATGGTACGCAGTATTTT
.,many,TRBJ1-5,TRBV7-8,CASSLGGQWGQPQHF,TGTGCCAGCAGCTTAGGAGGACAGTGGGGTCAGCCCCAGCATTTT
TRBD1,.,TRBJ1-5,TRBV10-3,CAIRQGLGNQPQHF,TGTGCCATAAGACAGGGGTTGGGCAATCAGCCCCAGCATTTT
TRBD2,.,TRBJ2-5,TRBV28,CASSPPESGGEETQYF,TGTGCCAGCAGTCCCCCGGAAAGCGGGGGCGAAGAGACCCAGTACTTC
.,many,TRBJ1-2,TRBV7-2,CASSFERGNGYTF,TGTGCCAGCAGCTTCGAACGAGGGAATGGCTACACCTTC
TRBD2,few,TRBJ2-5,TRBV25-1,CASSEIGLARQGETQYF,TGTGCCAGCAGTGAAATCGGACTAGCGAGACAAGGGGAGACCCAGTACTTC
.,.,TRBJ1-1,TRBV12-3/TRBV12-4,CASSPDSLEAFF,TGTGCCAGCAGCCCGGATTCCCTTGAAGCTTTCTTT
.,.,TRBJ2-1,TRBV29-1,CSVPPTGGNEQFF,TGCAGCGTACCTCCTACTGGGGGCAATGAGCAGTTCTTC
.,.,TRBJ2-5,TRBV5-6,CASSPTGGGAQETQYF,TGTGCCAGCAGCCCCACAGGGGGAGGGGCACAAGAGACCCAGTACTTC
.,.,TRBJ2-1,TRBV19,CASSMRGSSYNEQFF,TGTGCCAGTAGTATGCGGGGAAGCTCCTACAATGAGCAGTTCTTC
TRBD1,.,TRBJ1-3,TRBV12-3/TRBV12-4,CASSRDRGAIYF,TGTGCCAGCAGCCGGGACAGGGGCGCCATATATTTT
.,few,TRBJ2-3,TRBV24-1,CATSDFGEMTDTQYF,TGTGCCACCAGTGATTTCGGAGAGATGACAGATACGCAGTATTTT
.,.,TRBJ1-6,TRBV15,CATSPRRRGTNNSPLHF,TGTGCCACCAGCCCCAGGCGAAGGGGGACCAATAATTCACCCCTCCACTTT